The 17 T cell receptor beta chains reported below all come from one sample, sequenced in a study of OX40 agonist ivuxolimab in advanced cancers. The method was immunoSEQ multiplex PCR; TCRdb's version includes in-frame clones alone and lacks a portion of them. The table lists about 36,000 clones, 65% to 85% of them singletons. The specimen comprised CD4+ or CD8+ T cells sorted from blood, sampled in a trial of the OX40 agonist ivuxolimab. The receptors here all came from an adult with an advanced solid tumor such as melanoma, head and neck, liver or kidney cancer.

V and J are TRBV4-1 and TRBJ2-7, with D maybe TRBD1 (5 bases). In germline, CDR1 is MGHRA, CDR2 YSYEKL. This CDR3 comprises 16 residues. V was trimmed by 1 base and J by 2 bases, leaving 15 bases between them. CDR3 DNA sequence: TGCGCCAGCAGCCAAGCCACAGGATTGGCTCCCTACGAGCAGTACTTC. Its protein is CASSQATGLAPYEQYF.

The genes are TRBV5-4 and TRBJ2-3; the D call may be TRBD1 or TRBD2 (5 bases each). Germline CDR1 reads SGHNT; CDR2 reads YYREEE (reference sequence). Trimming removed 2 bases at V and 5 bases at J, with 15 bases between. CDR3 length equals 15 residues. The CDR3 sequence: CASSLKQSGGDTQYF. The CDR3 DNA reads TGTGCCAGCAGCTTAAAACAAAGTGGGGGAGATACGCAGTATTTT. Based on the CDR3 plus reference TRBV5-4 and TRBJ2-3, the full variable domain is ETGVTQSPTHLIKTRGQQVTLRCSSQSGHNTVSWYQQALGQGPQFIFQYYREEENGRGNFPPRFSGLQFPNYSSELNVNALELDDSALYLCASSLKQSGGDTQYFGPGTRLTVL.

The chain has TRBV6-6 and TRBJ1-5; no clear D. The germline V gene encodes CDR1 MNHNY and CDR2 SVGAGI (reference sequence). Trimming removed 3 bases from V and 0 bases from J, with 9 bases in between. CDR3 size: 15 residues. CDR3 DNA sequence: TGTGCCAGCAGTTATCAGGCAGATAGCAATCAGCCCCAGCATTTT. Protein: CASSYQADSNQPQHF.

The chain has TRBV11-3 and TRBJ1-1; D not resolved. The germline CDR1 and CDR2 sequences are SGHNT and YENEEA. V lost 0 bases and J lost 3, with 5 bases in between. There are 13 residues in the CDR3. CDR3 amino acids: CASSLDSDTEAFF. The CDR3 coding sequence is TGTGCCAGCAGCTTAGATAGCGACACTGAAGCTTTCTTT.

The CDR3 coding sequence is TGTGCCAGCAGTTTATCGTTAGGCTCCGAGCAGTACTTC. It yields the protein CASSLSLGSEQYF. The genes are TRBV27 and TRBJ2-7; unclear D gene. CDR3 length: 13 residues. Trimming took 0 bases from V and 6 from J, leaving 9 bases between them. Germline V gene data show CDR1 as MNHEY and CDR2 as SMNVEV (reference sequence).

This clone was detected only once. The V call is TRBV6-5, the J call TRBJ1-5; TRBD1 matches 7 bases. Germline V gives CDR1 MNHEY, CDR2 SVGAGI. V gave up 6 bases and J gave up 0 bases; unmatched junction bases: 2. There are 14 residues in the CDR3. In DNA, the CDR3 is TGTGCCAGCAGCCAGGGGGATAGCAATCAGCCCCAGCATTTT. This gives the protein CASSQGDSNQPQHF.

The chain recombines TRBV5-6 with TRBJ1-2; TRBD1 might be the D (5 bases). CDR1 SGHDT and CDR2 YYEEEE come from the germline V gene. The CDR3 contains 16 residues. V lost 0 bases to trimming and J lost 2 bases, with 14 bases between them. The CDR3 here is CASSLAGGGPNYGYTF. CDR3 sequence (DNA): TGTGCCAGCAGCTTGGCCGGGGGAGGGCCGAACTATGGCTACACCTTC. The full variable domain, its missing parts supplied by reference TRBV5-6 and TRBJ1-2, is DAGVTQSPTHLIKTRGQQVTLRCSPKSGHDTVSWYQQALGQGPQFIFQYYEEEERQRGNFPDRFSGHQFPNYSSELNVNALLLGDSALYLCASSLAGGGPNYGYTFGSGTRLTVV.

This CDR3 reads CASGLGRSSEAFF. CDR3 nucleotide sequence: TGTGCTAGTGGTTTGGGCAGAAGCTCTGAAGCTTTCTTT. The rearrangement uses TRBV12-5 and TRBJ1-1; D ambiguous. The V gene's germline CDR1 is LGHNT and CDR2 FRNRAP. The CDR3 extends over 13 amino acids. V lost 1 base to trimming and J lost 6 bases, with 9 bases between them.

This chain joins TRBV9 and TRBJ1-3; D might be TRBD1 (5 bases). V lost 0 bases and J lost 2, with 6 bases in between. The CDR3 contains 14 residues. CDR1 SGDLS and CDR2 YYNGEE come from the germline V gene. CDR3 nucleotide sequence: TGTGCCAGCAGCGTAGGGGGCGCTGGAAACACCATATATTTT. Translating gives CASSVGGAGNTIYF.

The chain couples TRBV19 to TRBJ2-1; 7 positions match TRBD1. J was trimmed by 3 bases and V by 7 bases; bases with no gene match: 6. There are 14 residues in the CDR3. In germline, CDR1 is LNHDA, CDR2 SQIVND (reference sequence). The CDR3 bases are TGTGCCAGTATATCCCGGGACAGCTACAATGAGCAGTTCTTC. It translates to CASISRDSYNEQFF.

This chain links TRBV14 with TRBJ2-5; D gene uncertain. CDR1 is SGHDN, CDR2 FVKESK, per germline. The V gene lost 3 bases and the J gene lost 2 bases, with 10 bases spanning the gap. The CDR3 sequence is 14 residues long. The CDR3 DNA reads TGTGCCAGCAGCCAGGCGTATTGGCAAGAGACCCAGTACTTC. Its protein product is CASSQAYWQETQYF.

The chain uses TRBV5-1 and TRBJ1-2; D is ambiguous. The CDR3 extends over 14 amino acids. CDR1 and CDR2 from the germline V gene are SGHRS and YFSETQ. V was pared by 4 bases and J by 4 bases, with 14 bases between. The CDR3 loop is CASSLSGYSYGYTF. The CDR3 nucleotides read TGCGCCAGCAGCCTCTCCGGTTACTCCTATGGCTACACCTTC.

The J gene is TRBJ2-3, the V gene TRBV5-1, with D unclear. The CDR3 is 13 amino acids. Germline loops: CDR1 SGHRS, CDR2 YFSETQ. With 6 bases removed from V and 0 bases from J, the gap between germline ends came to 8 bases. DNA of the CDR3: TGCGCCAGCAAGATTAGTAGCACAGATACGCAGTATTTT. This gives the protein CASKISSTDTQYF.

The chain combines TRBV19 with TRBJ1-5; D gene ambiguous. CDR3 size: 19 residues. The V gene lost 3 bases and the J gene lost 0 bases, with 21 bases spanning the gap. From germline, CDR1 is LNHDA and CDR2 SQIVND (reference sequence). The CDR3: CASSIPGSQPPYSNQPQHF. Written as DNA, the CDR3 is TGTGCCAGTAGTATCCCGGGCTCACAGCCCCCATATAGCAATCAGCCCCAGCATTTT.

This clone has only one observation. The chain uses TRBV18 and TRBJ1-5; a weak D match, TRBD1 (5 bases). The V end lost 3 bases, the J end lost 5 bases, and 14 bases lay between the germline ends. The CDR3 is made up of 15 amino acids. Germline-derived CDR1 and CDR2 are KGHSH and LQKENI. The CDR3 DNA reads as TGTGCCAGCTCACCGGGGACGGGATTGTATCAGCCCCAGCATTTT. Translated: CASSPGTGLYQPQHF.

V is TRBV4-1 and J is TRBJ1-5; tentative D call: TRBD1 (5 bases). Trimming removed 1 base at V and 3 bases at J, with 13 bases between. CDR1 and CDR2 from the germline V gene are MGHRA and YSYEKL. The CDR3 length is 16 residues. CDR3 in amino acids: CASSQAPGAFNQPQHF. CDR3 DNA sequence: TGCGCCAGCAGCCAAGCCCCCGGGGCTTTCAATCAGCCCCAGCATTTT.

The rearrangement joins TRBV7-2 to TRBJ1-2; D remains unclear. The CDR3 contains 13 residues. Germline-derived CDR1 and CDR2 are SGHTA and FQGNSA. V lost 7 bases and J 1 base, leaving 10 bases between the germline ends. CDR3 in amino acids: CASNRPNNYGYTF. The CDR3 DNA follows: TGTGCCAGCAACCGGCCTAATAACTATGGCTACACCTTC.